The source of this T cell receptor beta chain is a study of T-cell reconstitution after alpha-beta-depleted transplantation in children. Study-wide points: Surviving recipient T cells and thymic progenitors produced the high day-60 TCRbeta diversity seen in some patients. Reports say that about two months after transplant, the alpha-beta T cells came out of several hundred graft clones that had expanded. The main origin of T-cell counts and diversity one year after transplant was newly produced T cells.

The TCRbeta library incorporated unique molecular identifiers. TCRdb used MiXCR to reprocess the PCR reads, holding one entry per CDR3 protein. The sample holds hundreds of thousands of distinct CDR3 sequences, 15% to 20% seen once. The CDR3 contains 15 residues. Deletions cut 6 bases from V and 6 bases from J, with 20 bases between. Per the germline V gene, CDR1 is MNHNS and CDR2 is SASEGT. Only a few counts were recorded for this clonotype. No antigen is known for it. Sequenced here: PBMCs, mostly from graft donor cells, sampled 360 days after TCRalphabeta/CD19-depleted stem cell transplant. J is TRBJ1-1 and V is TRBV6-1, with D perhaps TRBD1 (5 bases). This sequence originates from a boy in the first two years of life who had a stem cell transplant for Wiskott-Aldrich syndrome, so the T cells may come from the graft donor. The CDR3 bases are TGTGCCAGCAGGGCTACGGGACGGTCATCCCCTGAAGCTTTCTTT. It yields the protein CASRATGRSSPEAFF.